What follows are 29 T cell receptor beta chains derived from one specimen sequenced in a study of blood T cell repertoires in COVID-19. Measured with immunoSEQ multiplex PCR; TCRdb has only the in-frame clones, and not every one. The table shows around 270,000 clones, with approximately 83% occurring only once. Sequencing was done on a sample of peripheral blood. These receptors were collected from an older person with COVID-19, enrolled during active disease.

In regard to this clone: Other DNA sequences in the same sample also yield this CDR3. The chain recombines TRBV3-1 (or the pseudogene TRBV3-2) with TRBJ1-3; the match to TRBD1 covers 9 bases. CDR3 length: 15 amino acids. The germline gives CDR1 LGHDT, CDR2 YNNKEL (reference sequence). V shed 3 bases and J 0 bases; nucleotides not matched to a gene: 0. In DNA, the CDR3 is TGTGCCAGCAGCCAGGGACAGGGCTCTGGAAACACCATATATTTT. Protein sequence: CASSQGQGSGNTIYF.

The gene calls are TRBV19 and TRBJ1-5; 7 nucleotides align to TRBD1. Germline CDR1 LNHDA, CDR2 SQIVND (reference sequence). This CDR3 contains 14 residues. The V and J ends lost 7 bases and 2 bases, in that order; junction bases with no gene match: 5. The CDR3 DNA reads as TGTGCCAGTAAAGTCGACAGGGGCAATCAGCCCCAGCATTTT. Translation gives CASKVDRGNQPQHF.

The chain is built from TRBV5-1 and TRBJ2-3; 12 bases line up with TRBD2. This CDR3 is 16 amino acids long. From germline, CDR1 is SGHRS and CDR2 YFSETQ. The ends lost 4 bases at V and 5 bases at J; junction bases unmatched: 8. CDR3 loop: CASSPRLAGVGDTQYF. DNA for the CDR3: TGCGCCAGCAGCCCCCGACTAGCGGGAGTTGGAGATACGCAGTATTTT.

V is TRBV19 and J is TRBJ1-1; 10 bases align to TRBD1. The CDR3 loop spans 17 amino acids. In germline, CDR1 is LNHDA, CDR2 SQIVND (reference sequence). J gave up 1 base and V 6 bases, and 11 bases lay outside the gene matches. The CDR3 sequence: CASSPWGQGSSNTEAFF. In nucleotides, the CDR3 is TGTGCCAGTAGCCCATGGGGACAGGGGTCCTCGAACACTGAAGCTTTCTTT.

The V call is TRBV2, the J call TRBJ2-2; maybe TRBD2 (5 bases). V was shortened by 5 bases and J by 0 bases, with 10 bases between the two germline ends. This CDR3 contains 15 residues. Germline V gene sequence: CDR1 SNHLY, CDR2 FYNNEI. The CDR3 bases are TGTGCCAGCAGTCGTAGCGACGCGAACACCGGGGAGCTGTTTTTT. Encoded protein: CASSRSDANTGELFF.

There are a few counts of this clone. The chain is built from TRBV6-2 or TRBV6-3 and TRBJ1-2; D gene unclear. Per the germline V gene, CDR1 is MNHEY and CDR2 is SVGEGT. The CDR3 contains 15 residues. V was cut by 0 bases and J by 4 bases, with 12 bases left in between. In nucleotides, the CDR3 is TGTGCCAGCAGTTACTCGCGGGAGACACGCTATGGCTACACCTTC. This codes for CASSYSRETRYGYTF.

V usage is TRBV30 and J usage is TRBJ1-2; D ambiguous. V dropped 0 bases and J dropped 7 bases, with 15 bases sitting between them. This CDR3 has 14 amino acids. Germline loops: CDR1 GTSNPN, CDR2 SVGIG (reference sequence). The CDR3, as DNA: TGTGCCTGGAGTGTACGGGGTTATATTGGTGGCTACACCTTC. Protein: CAWSVRGYIGGYTF.

The chain employs TRBV27 and TRBJ2-5; D not resolved. Germline V gene data show CDR1 as MNHEY and CDR2 as SMNVEV (reference sequence). V was shortened by 3 bases and J by 6 bases, with 14 bases between the two germline ends. This CDR3 contains 14 residues. CDR3 DNA sequence: TGTGCCAGCAGTTTTAGCCGTCTTCAACAGACCCAGTACTTC. Amino acid sequence: CASSFSRLQQTQYF.

Only a few counts were recorded for this clone. The chain has TRBV28 and TRBJ1-2; D gene ambiguous. Trimming removed 4 bases at V and 10 bases at J, with 19 bases between. The CDR3 contains 14 residues. Germline V gene data show CDR1 as MDHEN and CDR2 as SYDVKM. CDR3 in amino acids: CASSSPPGETTYTF. The CDR3, as DNA: TGTGCCAGCAGTTCCCCCCCCGGGGAGACCACCTACACCTTC.

The chain combines TRBV5-4 with TRBJ1-6; D possibly corresponds to TRBD1 (6 bases). The germline V gene encodes CDR1 SGHNT and CDR2 YYREEE (reference sequence). The CDR3 has 16 residues. V lost 4 bases, J lost 3 bases, and 14 bases lay in between. As DNA, the CDR3 is TGTGCCAGCAGCCAACGACAGGTTTTCTATAATTCACCCCTCCACTTT. Translated, it gives CASSQRQVFYNSPLHF.

The chain is built from TRBV7-2 and TRBJ2-1; 7 bases are shared with TRBD1. Germline lookup yields CDR1 SGHTA and CDR2 FQGNSA. V was clipped by 4 bases and J by 3 bases; unmatched bases: 9. The CDR3 totals 16 residues. CDR3 sequence reads: CASSSTGVGFYNEQFF. DNA of the CDR3: TGTGCCAGCAGCTCTACAGGGGTCGGGTTCTACAATGAGCAGTTCTTC.

The J gene is TRBJ1-2, the V gene TRBV9; the match to TRBD1 covers 7 bases. J gave up 7 bases and V 4 bases, and 7 bases lay outside the gene matches. Germline CDR1 reads SGDLS; CDR2 reads YYNGEE. The length of the CDR3 is 13 residues. The CDR3 coding sequence is TGTGCCAGCAGCCTCGGGACAGATCCTGGCTACACCTTC. Its translation is CASSLGTDPGYTF.

Note on this clone: This specimen includes other DNA sequences encoding the same CDR3. This chain uses TRBV3-1 (or the pseudogene TRBV3-2) with TRBJ2-7; 10 positions match TRBD2. V gave up 9 bases and J gave up 1 base; unmatched junction bases: 6. Germline V gene data show CDR1 as LGHDT and CDR2 as YNNKEL (reference sequence). The CDR3 has 14 amino acids. This CDR3 is CASRPSGGSYEQYF. The DNA for the CDR3 is TGTGCCAGTCGCCCTAGCGGGGGTTCCTACGAGCAGTACTTC.

The rearrangement links TRBV28 to TRBJ1-2; 7 positions agree with TRBD1. CDR3 size: 14 residues. Germline CDR1 is MDHEN and CDR2 is SYDVKM. With V trimmed by 6 bases and J by 4 bases, 8 bases remained unmatched. CDR3 sequence reads: CASSWDSSPYGYTF. The CDR3 DNA sequence: TGTGCCAGCAGCTGGGACAGTTCCCCCTATGGCTACACCTTC.

The chain is built from TRBV4-1 and TRBJ1-3, with 7 bases matching TRBD1. Germline V gives CDR1 MGHRA, CDR2 YSYEKL. This CDR3 is built from 15 residues. Trimming removed 3 bases from V and 2 bases from J; junction bases left unmatched: 4. The CDR3 is CASSQLQGTGNTIYF. The DNA for the CDR3 is TGCGCCAGCAGCCAGCTACAGGGGACTGGAAACACCATATATTTT.

The chain employs TRBV7-6 and TRBJ2-2; perhaps TRBD1 as D (5 bases). The V end lost 6 bases, the J end lost 5 bases, and 16 bases lay between the germline ends. CDR1 is SGHVS and CDR2 is FNYEAQ in the germline V gene. CDR3 size: 15 residues. The CDR3 sequence is CASSPRQSPTGELFF. CDR3 nucleotides: TGTGCCAGCAGTCCTAGACAGAGCCCTACCGGGGAGCTGTTTTTT.

The chain recombines TRBV6-5 with TRBJ2-5; possible D gene TRBD1, 5 bases. Trimming stripped 7 bases from V and 4 bases from J, with 13 bases between. CDR1 is MNHEY and CDR2 is SVGAGI in the germline V gene. This CDR3 contains 13 residues. CDR3 sequence: CASIKGAGETQYF. The DNA for the CDR3 is TGTGCCAGCATCAAAGGGGCAGGAGAGACCCAGTACTTC.

This chain uses TRBV29-1 with TRBJ2-5, with 12 bases identical to TRBD2. The CDR3 extends over 14 amino acids. Germline CDR1 is SQVTM and CDR2 is ANQGSEA. The J segment lost 4 bases and the V segment lost 6 bases, leaving 6 bases of the junction unmatched. The CDR3 sequence: CSVRRLAGAETQYF. For the CDR3, the DNA is TGCAGCGTACGCAGACTAGCGGGGGCAGAGACCCAGTACTTC.

The rearrangement uses TRBV2 and TRBJ2-1, with D perhaps matching TRBD1 (5 bases). Germline CDR1 SNHLY, CDR2 FYNNEI. V was pared by 4 bases and J by 6 bases, with 22 bases between. CDR3 size: 17 residues. The CDR3 here is CASSASQGLIPANEQFF. In DNA, the CDR3 is TGTGCCAGCAGTGCCTCTCAGGGTTTGATTCCCGCCAATGAGCAGTTCTTC.

The chain combines TRBV19 with TRBJ1-4, with no clear D. This CDR3 comprises 11 residues. Germline loops: CDR1 LNHDA, CDR2 SQIVND (reference sequence). V lost 6 bases and J lost 5, with 4 bases in between. The CDR3 region has the DNA TGTGCCAGTAGCACAAATGAAAAACTGTTTTTT. Translated, it gives CASSTNEKLFF.

V is TRBV19 and J is TRBJ1-2; D possibly corresponds to TRBD1 (5 bases). V was trimmed by 3 bases and J by 1 base, leaving 12 bases between them. Germline V CDR1 and CDR2: LNHDA, SQIVND (reference sequence). The CDR3 contains 15 residues. The CDR3 loop is CASSIGDSHNYGYTF. The CDR3 bases are TGTGCCAGTAGTATCGGGGACTCCCATAACTATGGCTACACCTTC. Drawing the rest from reference TRBV19 and TRBJ1-2, the complete variable domain is DGGITQSPKYLFRKEGQNVTLSCEQNLNHDAMYWYRQDPGQGLRLIYYSQIVNDFQKGDIAEGYSVSREKKESFPLTVTSAQKNPTAFYLCASSIGDSHNYGYTFGSGTRLTVV.

The chain couples TRBV7-3 to TRBJ2-5; 8 bases line up with TRBD2. Germline CDR1 SGHTA, CDR2 FQGTGA. The length of the CDR3 is 14 residues. V lost 5 bases to trimming and J lost 4 bases; unmatched junction nucleotides: 6. CDR3 region: CASSPGGAGETQYF. The CDR3 bases are TGTGCCAGCAGCCCCGGGGGGGCGGGAGAGACCCAGTACTTC.

The rearrangement links TRBV10-2 to TRBJ2-3, with TRBD2 matching over 12 bases. The CDR3 sequence is 15 residues long. With 6 bases clipped from V and 2 bases from J, the junction kept 3 bases outside the gene matches. In germline, CDR1 is WSHSY, CDR2 SAAADI. Written as DNA, the CDR3 is TGCGCCAGCAGCGGACTAGCGGGGCACACAGATACGCAGTATTTT. Residues: CASSGLAGHTDTQYF.

This chain connects TRBV6-5 to TRBJ2-1; TRBD2 is a possible D gene (6 bases). Germline V gene lookup returns CDR1 MNHEY and CDR2 SVGAGI. Trimming took off 2 bases at V and 8 bases at J, with 16 bases between the two ends. The CDR3 runs 15 residues. Written as DNA, the CDR3 is TGTGCCAGCAGTTACGCCCCACTAAGGAGGGATGAGCAGTTCTTC. The encoded protein is CASSYAPLRRDEQFF.

This rearrangement joins TRBV5-6 to TRBJ2-3; 15 bases agree with TRBD2. Germline V CDR1 and CDR2: SGHDT, YYEEEE. This CDR3 comprises 16 residues. Unmatched junction bases numbered 7, after V lost 4 bases and J lost 7 bases. As DNA, the CDR3 is TGTGCCAGCAGCCTAGGACTAGCGGGAGGGCGATATACGCAGTATTTT. Translation: CASSLGLAGGRYTQYF.

This clone came up a few times. The rearrangement joins TRBV18 to TRBJ1-5, with a weak D call TRBD1 (6 bases). CDR3 length equals 15 residues. Deletions cut 6 bases from V and 7 bases from J, with 19 bases between. CDR1 is KGHSH and CDR2 is LQKENI in the germline V gene. CDR3 nucleotide sequence: TGTGCCAGCTCCCCAAGCGGGGGGCTCGGACAGCCCCAGCATTTT. Translated: CASSPSGGLGQPQHF.

The chain links TRBV6-1 to TRBJ1-3; TRBD1 matches 12 bases. CDR3 size: 19 residues. Unmatched junction bases numbered 10, after V lost 1 base and J lost 3 bases. Germline V gene lookup returns CDR1 MNHNS and CDR2 SASEGT. CDR3 sequence reads: CASSEVKSGTGGFGNTIYF. In DNA, the CDR3 is TGTGCCAGCAGTGAAGTCAAATCCGGGACAGGGGGCTTTGGAAACACCATATATTTT.

The rearrangement uses TRBV28 and TRBJ1-5; D remains ambiguous. Deletions cut 6 bases from V and 1 base from J, with 4 bases between. Germline V gene data show CDR1 as MDHEN and CDR2 as SYDVKM. CDR3 length: 12 amino acids. CDR3 DNA sequence: TGTGCCAGCAGCCAAAGCAATCAGCCCCAGCATTTT. This codes for CASSQSNQPQHF. Using reference TRBV28 and TRBJ1-5 for the parts outside the CDR3, the full variable domain is DVKVTQSSRYLVKRTGEKVFLECVQDMDHENMFWYRQDPGLGLRLIYFSYDVKMKEKGDIPEGYSVSREKKERFSLILESASTNQTSMYLCASSQSNQPQHFGDGTRLSIL.

This clone has a handful of counts. The rearrangement uses TRBV7-9 and TRBJ1-2; D gene uncertain. The germline V gene encodes CDR1 SEHNR and CDR2 FQNEAQ (reference sequence). The CDR3 sequence is 12 residues long. V was trimmed by 3 bases and J by 8 bases, leaving 10 bases between them. For the CDR3, the DNA is TGTGCCAGCAGCTTGGAGGCGGGGGGCTACACCTTC. Protein sequence: CASSLEAGGYTF.